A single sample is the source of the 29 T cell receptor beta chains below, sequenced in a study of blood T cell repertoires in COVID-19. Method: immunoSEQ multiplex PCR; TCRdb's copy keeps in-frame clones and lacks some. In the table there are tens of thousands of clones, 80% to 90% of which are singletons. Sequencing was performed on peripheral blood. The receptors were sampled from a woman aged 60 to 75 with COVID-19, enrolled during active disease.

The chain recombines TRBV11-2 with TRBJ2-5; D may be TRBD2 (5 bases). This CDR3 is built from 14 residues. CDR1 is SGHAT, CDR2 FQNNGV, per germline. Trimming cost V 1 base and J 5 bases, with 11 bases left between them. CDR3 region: CASSLAVRGETQYF. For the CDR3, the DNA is TGTGCCAGCAGCTTAGCGGTTCGAGGGGAGACCCAGTACTTC. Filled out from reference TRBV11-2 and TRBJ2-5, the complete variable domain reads EAGVAQSPRYKIIEKRQSVAFWCNPISGHATLYWYQQILGQGPKLLIQFQNNGVVDDSQLPKDRFSAERLKGVDSTLKIQPAKLEDSAVYLCASSLAVRGETQYFGPGTRLLVL.

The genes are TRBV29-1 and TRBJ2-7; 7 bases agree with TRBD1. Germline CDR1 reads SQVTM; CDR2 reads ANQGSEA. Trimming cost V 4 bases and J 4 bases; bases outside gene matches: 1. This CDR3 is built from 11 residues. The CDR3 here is CSVARGYEQYF. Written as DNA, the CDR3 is TGCAGCGTTGCCAGGGGGTACGAGCAGTACTTC.

For the CDR3, the DNA is TGCGCCAGCAGCCAAGAATGGGGCCACGAGCAGTACTTC. Translating gives CASSQEWGHEQYF. The rearrangement joins TRBV4-3 to TRBJ2-7; a weak D match, TRBD1 (5 bases). CDR1 is LGHNA, CDR2 YSLEER, per germline. The CDR3 sequence is 13 residues long. Trimming cost V 0 bases and J 5 bases, with 8 bases left between them.

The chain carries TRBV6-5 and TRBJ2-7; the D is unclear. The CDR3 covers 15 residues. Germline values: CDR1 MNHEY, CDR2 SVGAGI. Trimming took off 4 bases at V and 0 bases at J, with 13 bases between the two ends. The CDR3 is CASSLNGLDSYEQYF. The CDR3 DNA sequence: TGTGCCAGCAGTTTAAATGGTCTAGACTCCTACGAGCAGTACTTC.

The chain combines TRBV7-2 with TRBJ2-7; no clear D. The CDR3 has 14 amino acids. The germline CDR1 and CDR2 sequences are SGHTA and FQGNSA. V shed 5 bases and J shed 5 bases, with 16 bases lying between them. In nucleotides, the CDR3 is TGTGCCAGCAGCCCTGGTCTGGGCCCCCACGAGCAGTACTTC. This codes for CASSPGLGPHEQYF. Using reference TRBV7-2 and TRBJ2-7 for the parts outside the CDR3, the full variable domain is GAGVSQSPSNKVTEKGKDVELRCDPISGHTALYWYRQSLGQGLEFLIYFQGNSAPDKSGLPSDRFSAERTGGSVSTLTIQRTQQEDSAVYLCASSPGLGPHEQYFGPGTRLTVT.

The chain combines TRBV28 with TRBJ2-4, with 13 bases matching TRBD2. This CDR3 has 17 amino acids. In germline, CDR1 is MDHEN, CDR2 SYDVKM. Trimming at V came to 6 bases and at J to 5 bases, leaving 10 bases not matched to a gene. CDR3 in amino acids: CASSRTGTSGKENIQYF. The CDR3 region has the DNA TGTGCCAGCAGCCGCACCGGGACTAGCGGGAAGGAAAACATTCAGTACTTC.

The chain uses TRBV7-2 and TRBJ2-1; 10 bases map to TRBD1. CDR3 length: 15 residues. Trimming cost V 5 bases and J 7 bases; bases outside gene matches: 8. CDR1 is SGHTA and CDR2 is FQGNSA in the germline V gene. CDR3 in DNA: TGTGCCAGCAGCCCCCGGGACAGGGGATCGAATGAGCAGTTCTTC. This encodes CASSPRDRGSNEQFF.

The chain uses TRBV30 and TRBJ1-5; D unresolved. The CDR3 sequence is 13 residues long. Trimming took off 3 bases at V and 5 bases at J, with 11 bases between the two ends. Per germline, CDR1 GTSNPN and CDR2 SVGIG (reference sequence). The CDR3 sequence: CAWSYSPDQPQHF. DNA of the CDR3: TGTGCCTGGAGCTACAGCCCTGATCAGCCCCAGCATTTT.

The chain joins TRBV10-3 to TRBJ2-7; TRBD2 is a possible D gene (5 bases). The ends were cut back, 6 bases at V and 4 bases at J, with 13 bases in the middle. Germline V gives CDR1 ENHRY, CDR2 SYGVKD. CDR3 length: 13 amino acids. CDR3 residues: CAISPFREYEQYF. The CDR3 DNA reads TGTGCCATCAGCCCCTTTAGGGAGTACGAGCAGTACTTC.

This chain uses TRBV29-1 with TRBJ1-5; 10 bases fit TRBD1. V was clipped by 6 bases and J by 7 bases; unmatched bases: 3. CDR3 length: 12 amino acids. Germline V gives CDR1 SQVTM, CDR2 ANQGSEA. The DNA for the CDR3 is TGCAGCGTCGGGACAGGGGAACAGCCCCAGCATTTT. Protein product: CSVGTGEQPQHF.

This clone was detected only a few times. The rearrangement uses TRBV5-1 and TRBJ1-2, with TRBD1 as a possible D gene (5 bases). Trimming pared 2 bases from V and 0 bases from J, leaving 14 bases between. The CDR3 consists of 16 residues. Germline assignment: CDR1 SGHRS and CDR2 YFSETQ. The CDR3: CASSFGGELANYGYTF. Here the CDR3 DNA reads TGCGCCAGCAGCTTCGGAGGGGAGTTGGCTAACTATGGCTACACCTTC.

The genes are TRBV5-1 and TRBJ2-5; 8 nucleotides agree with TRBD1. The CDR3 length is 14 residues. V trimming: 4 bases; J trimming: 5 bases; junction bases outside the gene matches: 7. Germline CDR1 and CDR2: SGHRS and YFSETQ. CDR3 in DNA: TGCGCCAGCAGCCAGGGACAGGACGGGGAGACCCAGTACTTC. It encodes CASSQGQDGETQYF. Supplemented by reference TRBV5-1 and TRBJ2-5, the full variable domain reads KAGVTQTPRYLIKTRGQQVTLSCSPISGHRSVSWYQQTPGQGLQFLFEYFSETQRNKGNFPGRFSGRQFSNSRSEMNVSTLELGDSALYLCASSQGQDGETQYFGPGTRLLVL.

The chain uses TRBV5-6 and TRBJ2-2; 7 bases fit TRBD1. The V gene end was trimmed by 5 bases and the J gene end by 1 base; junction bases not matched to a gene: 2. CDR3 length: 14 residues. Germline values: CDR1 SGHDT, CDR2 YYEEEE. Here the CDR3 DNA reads TGTGCCAGCAGGAGGGACAGGAACACCGGGGAGCTGTTTTTT. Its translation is CASRRDRNTGELFF.

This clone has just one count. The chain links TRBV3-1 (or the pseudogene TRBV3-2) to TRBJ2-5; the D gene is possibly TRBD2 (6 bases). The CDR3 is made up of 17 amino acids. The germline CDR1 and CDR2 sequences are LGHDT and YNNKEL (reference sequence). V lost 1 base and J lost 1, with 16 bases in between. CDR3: CASSQASGRGPQETQYF. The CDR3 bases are TGTGCCAGCAGCCAAGCATCCGGGCGGGGCCCCCAAGAGACCCAGTACTTC.

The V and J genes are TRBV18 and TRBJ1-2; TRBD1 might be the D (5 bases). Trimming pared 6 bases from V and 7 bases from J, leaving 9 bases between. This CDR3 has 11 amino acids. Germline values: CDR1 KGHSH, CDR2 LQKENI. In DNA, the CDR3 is TGTGCCAGCTCCCTGGACACTGGCTACACCTTC. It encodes CASSLDTGYTF.

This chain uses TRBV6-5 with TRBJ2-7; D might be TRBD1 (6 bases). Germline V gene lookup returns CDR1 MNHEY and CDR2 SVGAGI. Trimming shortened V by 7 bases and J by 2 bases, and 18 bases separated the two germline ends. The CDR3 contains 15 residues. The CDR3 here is CASKTTGTPPYEQYF. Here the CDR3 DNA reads TGTGCCAGCAAAACGACCGGGACACCACCCTACGAGCAGTACTTC.

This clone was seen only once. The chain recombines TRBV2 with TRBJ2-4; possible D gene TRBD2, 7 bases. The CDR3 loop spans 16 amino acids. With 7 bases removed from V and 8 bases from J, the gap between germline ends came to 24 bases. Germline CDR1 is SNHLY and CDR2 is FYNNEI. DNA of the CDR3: TGTGCCAGCACCTCCTGGGTGCGGGGGCCTCTGGACATTCAGTACTTC. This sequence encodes CASTSWVRGPLDIQYF.

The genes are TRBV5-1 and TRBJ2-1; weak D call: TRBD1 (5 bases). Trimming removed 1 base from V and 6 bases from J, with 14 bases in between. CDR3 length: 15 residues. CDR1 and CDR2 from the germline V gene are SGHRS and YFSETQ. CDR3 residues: CASSLIGQDGNEQFF. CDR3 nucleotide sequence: TGCGCCAGCAGCTTGATTGGACAAGATGGCAATGAGCAGTTCTTC. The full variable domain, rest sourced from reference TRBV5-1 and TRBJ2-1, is KAGVTQTPRYLIKTRGQQVTLSCSPISGHRSVSWYQQTPGQGLQFLFEYFSETQRNKGNFPGRFSGRQFSNSRSEMNVSTLELGDSALYLCASSLIGQDGNEQFFGPGTRLTVL.

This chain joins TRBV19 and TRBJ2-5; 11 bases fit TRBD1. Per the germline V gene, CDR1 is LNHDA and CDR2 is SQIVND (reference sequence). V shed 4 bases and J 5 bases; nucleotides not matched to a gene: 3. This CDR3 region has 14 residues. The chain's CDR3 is CASSTGTGGETQYF. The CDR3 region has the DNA TGTGCCAGTAGTACTGGGACAGGGGGGGAGACCCAGTACTTC.

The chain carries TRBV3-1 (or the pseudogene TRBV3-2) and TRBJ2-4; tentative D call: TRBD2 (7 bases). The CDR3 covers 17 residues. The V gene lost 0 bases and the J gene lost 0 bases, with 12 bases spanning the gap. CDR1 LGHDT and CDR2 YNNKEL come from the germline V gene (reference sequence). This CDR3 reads CASSQDRGRGAKNIQYF. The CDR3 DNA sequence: TGTGCCAGCAGCCAAGATAGGGGGAGGGGAGCCAAAAACATTCAGTACTTC.

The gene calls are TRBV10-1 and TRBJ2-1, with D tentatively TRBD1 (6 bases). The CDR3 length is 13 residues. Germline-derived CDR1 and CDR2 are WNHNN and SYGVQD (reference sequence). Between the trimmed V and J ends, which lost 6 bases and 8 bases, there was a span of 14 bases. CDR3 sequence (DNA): TGCGCCAGCAGAAGCCAGGGGAGCGATGAGCAGTTCTTC. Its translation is CASRSQGSDEQFF.

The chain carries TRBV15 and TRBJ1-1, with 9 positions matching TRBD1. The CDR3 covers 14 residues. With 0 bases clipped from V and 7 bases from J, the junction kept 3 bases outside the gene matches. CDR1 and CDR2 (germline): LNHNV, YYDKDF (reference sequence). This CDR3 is CATSRESTGGEAFF. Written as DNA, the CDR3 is TGTGCCACCAGCAGAGAGTCGACAGGGGGTGAAGCTTTCTTT.

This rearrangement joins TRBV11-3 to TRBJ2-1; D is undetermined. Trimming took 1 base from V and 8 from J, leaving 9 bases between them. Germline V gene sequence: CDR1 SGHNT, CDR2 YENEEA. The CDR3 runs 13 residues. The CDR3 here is CASSLGTIDEQFF. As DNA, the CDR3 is TGTGCCAGCAGCTTAGGAACTATTGATGAGCAGTTCTTC. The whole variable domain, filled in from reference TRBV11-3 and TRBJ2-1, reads EAGVVQSPRYKIIEKKQPVAFWCNPISGHNTLYWYLQNLGQGPELLIRYENEEAVDDSQLPKDRFSAERLKGVDSTLKIQPAELGDSAVYLCASSLGTIDEQFFGPGTRLTVL.

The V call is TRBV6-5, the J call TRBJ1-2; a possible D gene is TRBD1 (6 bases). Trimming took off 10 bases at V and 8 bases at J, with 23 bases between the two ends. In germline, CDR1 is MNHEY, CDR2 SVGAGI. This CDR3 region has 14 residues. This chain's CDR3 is CATRYRVGNGGYTF. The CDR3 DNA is TGTGCCACCCGATACAGGGTGGGAAATGGCGGCTACACCTTC.

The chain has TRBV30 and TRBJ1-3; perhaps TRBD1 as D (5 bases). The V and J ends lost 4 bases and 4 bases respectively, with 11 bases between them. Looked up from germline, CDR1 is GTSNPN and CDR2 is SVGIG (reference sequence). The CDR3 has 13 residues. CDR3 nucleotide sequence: TGTGCCTGGACCCCAGGGTCAGGAAACACCATATATTTT. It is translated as CAWTPGSGNTIYF.

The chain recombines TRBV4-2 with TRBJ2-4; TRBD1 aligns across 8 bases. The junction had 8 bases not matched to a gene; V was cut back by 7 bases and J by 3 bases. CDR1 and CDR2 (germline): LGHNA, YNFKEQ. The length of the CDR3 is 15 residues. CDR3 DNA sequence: TGTGCCAGCACGGGGACAGGTCTAGGCAAAAACATTCAGTACTTC. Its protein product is CASTGTGLGKNIQYF.

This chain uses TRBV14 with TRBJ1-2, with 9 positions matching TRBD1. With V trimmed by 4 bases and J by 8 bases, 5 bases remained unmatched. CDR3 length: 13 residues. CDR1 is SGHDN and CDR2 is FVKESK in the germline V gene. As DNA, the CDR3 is TGTGCCAGCAGCCGTGACAGGGGGAGAGGCTACACCTTC. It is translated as CASSRDRGRGYTF.

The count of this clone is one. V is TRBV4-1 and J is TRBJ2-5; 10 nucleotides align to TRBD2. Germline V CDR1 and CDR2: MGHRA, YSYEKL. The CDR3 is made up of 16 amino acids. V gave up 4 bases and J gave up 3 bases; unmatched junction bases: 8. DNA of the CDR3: TGCGCCAGCAGCCCGGGGGGGACTAGCGTTGAAGAGACCCAGTACTTC. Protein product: CASSPGGTSVEETQYF.

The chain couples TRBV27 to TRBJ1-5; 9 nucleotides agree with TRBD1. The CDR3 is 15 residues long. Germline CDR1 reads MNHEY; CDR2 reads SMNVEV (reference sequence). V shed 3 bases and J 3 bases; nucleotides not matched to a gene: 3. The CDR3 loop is CASSFTGGLNQPQHF. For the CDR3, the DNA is TGTGCCAGCAGTTTTACAGGGGGCCTCAATCAGCCCCAGCATTTT.